This TCR beta chain was identified in a study of T cells after somatic rescue of genetic block. The CDR3 is 15 amino acids. V lost 6 bases to trimming and J lost 4 bases, with 17 bases between them. Germline loops: CDR1 MNHEY, CDR2 SVGAGI. Method: immunoSEQ multiplex PCR; TCRdb's copy keeps in-frame clones and lacks some. The sample has more than 10,000 clones; about 69% are singletons. This TCR was recovered from a boy younger than 18. The chain employs TRBV6-5 and TRBJ2-3, with TRBD2 as a possible D gene (6 bases). Sample: peripheral blood mononuclear cells (PBMCs). The CDR3 region is CASRPLGGGADTQYF. The CDR3 nucleotides read TGTGCCAGCAGGCCCCTTGGGGGAGGAGCAGATACGCAGTATTTT.